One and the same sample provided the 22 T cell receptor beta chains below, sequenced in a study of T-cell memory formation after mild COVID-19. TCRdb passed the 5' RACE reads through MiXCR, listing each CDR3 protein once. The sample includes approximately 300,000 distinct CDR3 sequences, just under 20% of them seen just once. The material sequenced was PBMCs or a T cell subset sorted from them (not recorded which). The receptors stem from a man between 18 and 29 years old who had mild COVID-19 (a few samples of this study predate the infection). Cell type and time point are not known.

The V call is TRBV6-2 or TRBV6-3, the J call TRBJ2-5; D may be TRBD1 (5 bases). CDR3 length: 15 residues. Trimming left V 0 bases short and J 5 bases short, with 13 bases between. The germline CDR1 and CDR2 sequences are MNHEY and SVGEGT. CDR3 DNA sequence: TGTGCCAGCAGTTACTCGGCGGCAGGGCGGGAGACCCAGTACTTC. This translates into CASSYSAAGRETQYF.

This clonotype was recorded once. CDR3 coding DNA: TGTGCCAGCAGCTCATCGGACACTGGCTACACCTTC. This encodes CASSSSDTGYTF. This chain connects TRBV7-2 to TRBJ1-2, with D tentatively TRBD1 (5 bases). Germline values: CDR1 SGHTA, CDR2 FQGNSA. This CDR3 comprises 12 residues. V was clipped by 4 bases and J by 7 bases, with 10 bases between them.

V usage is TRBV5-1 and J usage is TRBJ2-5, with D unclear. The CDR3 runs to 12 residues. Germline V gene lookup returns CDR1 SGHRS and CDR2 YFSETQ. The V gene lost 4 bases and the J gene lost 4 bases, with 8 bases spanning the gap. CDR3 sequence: CASSRVAETQYF. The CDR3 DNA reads TGCGCCAGCAGCCGGGTGGCAGAGACCCAGTACTTC. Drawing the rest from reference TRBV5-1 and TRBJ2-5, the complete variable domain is KAGVTQTPRYLIKTRGQQVTLSCSPISGHRSVSWYQQTPGQGLQFLFEYFSETQRNKGNFPGRFSGRQFSNSRSEMNVSTLELGDSALYLCASSRVAETQYFGPGTRLLVL.

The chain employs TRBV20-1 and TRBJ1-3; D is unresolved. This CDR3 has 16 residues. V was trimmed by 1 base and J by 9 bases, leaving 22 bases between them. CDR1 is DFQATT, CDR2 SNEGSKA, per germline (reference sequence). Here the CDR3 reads CSARVPFVGDLGTIYF. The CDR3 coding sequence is TGCAGTGCTAGAGTTCCATTCGTTGGGGATCTAGGCACCATATATTTT.

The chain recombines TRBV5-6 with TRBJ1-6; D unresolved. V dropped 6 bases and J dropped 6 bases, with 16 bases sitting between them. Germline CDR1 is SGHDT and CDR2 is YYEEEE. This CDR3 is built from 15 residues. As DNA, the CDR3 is TGTGCCAGCATCGCCAGTGCCCGGGGTAATTCACCCCTCCACTTT. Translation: CASIASARGNSPLHF.

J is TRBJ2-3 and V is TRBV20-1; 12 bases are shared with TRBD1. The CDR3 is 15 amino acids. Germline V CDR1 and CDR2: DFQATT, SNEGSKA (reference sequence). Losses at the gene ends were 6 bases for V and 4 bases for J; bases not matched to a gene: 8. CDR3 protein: CSAAPGQGAADTQYF. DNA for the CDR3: TGCAGTGCCGCGCCGGGACAGGGGGCAGCAGATACGCAGTATTTT.

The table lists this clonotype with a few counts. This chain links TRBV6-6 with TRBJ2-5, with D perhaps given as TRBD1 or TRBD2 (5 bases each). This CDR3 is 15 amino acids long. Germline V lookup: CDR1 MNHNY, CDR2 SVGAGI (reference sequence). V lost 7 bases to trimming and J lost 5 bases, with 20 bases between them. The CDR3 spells CASTEFGASVETQYF. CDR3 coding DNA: TGTGCCAGCACCGAATTCGGGGCCAGTGTCGAGACCCAGTACTTC.

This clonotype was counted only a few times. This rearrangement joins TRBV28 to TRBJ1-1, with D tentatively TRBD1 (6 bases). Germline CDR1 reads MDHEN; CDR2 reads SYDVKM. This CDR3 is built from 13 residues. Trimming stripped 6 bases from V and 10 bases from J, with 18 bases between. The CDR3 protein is CASSETGAVLAFF. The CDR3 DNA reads TGTGCCAGCAGCGAAACGGGGGCTGTCCTAGCTTTCTTT.

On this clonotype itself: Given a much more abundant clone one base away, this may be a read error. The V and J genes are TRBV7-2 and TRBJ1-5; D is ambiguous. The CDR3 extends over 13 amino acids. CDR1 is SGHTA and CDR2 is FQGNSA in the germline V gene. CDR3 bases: TGTGCCAGCGGGGTACGAGGCAATCAGCCCCAGAATTTT. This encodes CASGVRGNQPQNF.

The CDR3 region is CASSQLHPGDYGYTF. CDR3 nucleotide sequence: TGTGCCAGCTCCCAGCTTCACCCGGGTGACTATGGCTACACCTTC. The chain is built from TRBV18 and TRBJ1-2; no clear D. CDR1 KGHSH and CDR2 LQKENI come from the germline V gene. The CDR3 totals 15 residues. V was cut by 6 bases and J by 3 bases, with 17 bases left in between.

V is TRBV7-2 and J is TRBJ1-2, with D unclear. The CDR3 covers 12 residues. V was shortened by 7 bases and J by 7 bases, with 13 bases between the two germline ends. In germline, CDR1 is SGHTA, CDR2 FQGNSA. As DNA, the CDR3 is TGTGCCAGCACCCGCTTCCTATTTGGCTACACCTTC. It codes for CASTRFLFGYTF.

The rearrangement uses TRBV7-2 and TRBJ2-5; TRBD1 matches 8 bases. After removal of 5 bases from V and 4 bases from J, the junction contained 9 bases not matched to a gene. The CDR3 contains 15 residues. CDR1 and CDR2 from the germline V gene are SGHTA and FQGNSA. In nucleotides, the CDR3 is TGTGCCAGCAGCCGACTTACAGGGGGTAGAGAGACCCAGTACTTC. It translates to CASSRLTGGRETQYF.

CDR3 sequence: CASSEARGMQYF. In DNA, the CDR3 is TGTGCCAGCAGTGAGGCCCGGGGGATGCAGTATTTT. This chain connects TRBV12-3 or TRBV12-4 to TRBJ2-3; possible D gene TRBD2, 6 bases. The CDR3 spans 12 residues. Trimming stripped 5 bases from V and 11 bases from J, with 14 bases between.

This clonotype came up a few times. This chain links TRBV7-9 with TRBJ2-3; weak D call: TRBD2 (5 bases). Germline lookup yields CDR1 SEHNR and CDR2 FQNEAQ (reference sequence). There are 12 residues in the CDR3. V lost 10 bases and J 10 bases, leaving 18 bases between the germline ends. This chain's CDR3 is CATLSNGESQYF. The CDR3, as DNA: TGTGCCACCCTGTCTAACGGGGAATCGCAGTATTTT.

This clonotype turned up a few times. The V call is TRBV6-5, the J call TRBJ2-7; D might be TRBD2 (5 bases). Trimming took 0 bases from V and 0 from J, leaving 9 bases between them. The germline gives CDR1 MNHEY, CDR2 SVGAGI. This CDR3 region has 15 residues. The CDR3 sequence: CASSYSMGSSYEQYF. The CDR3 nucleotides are TGTGCCAGCAGTTACTCGATGGGGAGCTCCTACGAGCAGTACTTC.

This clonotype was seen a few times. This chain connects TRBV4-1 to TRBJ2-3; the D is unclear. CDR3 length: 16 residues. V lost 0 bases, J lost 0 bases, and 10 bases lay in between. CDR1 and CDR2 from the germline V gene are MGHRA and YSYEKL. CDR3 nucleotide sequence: TGCGCCAGCAGCCAAGAGGGCGGACCTAGCACAGATACGCAGTATTTT. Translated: CASSQEGGPSTDTQYF.

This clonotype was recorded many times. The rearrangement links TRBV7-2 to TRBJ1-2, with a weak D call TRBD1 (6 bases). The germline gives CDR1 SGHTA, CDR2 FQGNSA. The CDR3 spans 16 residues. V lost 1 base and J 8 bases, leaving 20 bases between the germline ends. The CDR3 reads CASSLVAGGQVLGYTF. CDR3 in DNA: TGTGCCAGCAGCTTAGTGGCTGGGGGGCAAGTACTCGGCTACACCTTC.

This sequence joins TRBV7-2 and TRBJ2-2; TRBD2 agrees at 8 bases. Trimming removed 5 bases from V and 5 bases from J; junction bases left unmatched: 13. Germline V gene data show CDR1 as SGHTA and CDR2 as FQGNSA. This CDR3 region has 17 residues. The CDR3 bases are TGTGCCAGCAGCATAGGGCCGGGAGGGCCGGAGACCGGGGAGCTGTTTTTT. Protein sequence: CASSIGPGGPETGELFF.

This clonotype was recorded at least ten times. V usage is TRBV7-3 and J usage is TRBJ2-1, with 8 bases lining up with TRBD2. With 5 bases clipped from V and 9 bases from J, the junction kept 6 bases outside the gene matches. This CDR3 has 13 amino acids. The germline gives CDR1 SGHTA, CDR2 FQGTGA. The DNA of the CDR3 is TGTGCCAGCAGCCCCGGGACTAGGAGTGAGCAGTTCTTC. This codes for CASSPGTRSEQFF. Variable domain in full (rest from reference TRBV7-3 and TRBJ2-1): GAGVSQTPSNKVTEKGKYVELRCDPISGHTALYWYRQSLGQGPEFLIYFQGTGAADDSGLPNDRFFAVRPEGSVSTLKIQRTERGDSAVYLCASSPGTRSEQFFGPGTRLTVL.

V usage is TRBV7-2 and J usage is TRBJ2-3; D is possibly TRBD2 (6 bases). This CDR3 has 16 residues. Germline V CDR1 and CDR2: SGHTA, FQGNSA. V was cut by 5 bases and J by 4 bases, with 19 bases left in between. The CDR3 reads CASSPVVRGGADTQYF. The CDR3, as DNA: TGTGCCAGCAGCCCCGTCGTGAGGGGCGGGGCAGATACGCAGTATTTT.

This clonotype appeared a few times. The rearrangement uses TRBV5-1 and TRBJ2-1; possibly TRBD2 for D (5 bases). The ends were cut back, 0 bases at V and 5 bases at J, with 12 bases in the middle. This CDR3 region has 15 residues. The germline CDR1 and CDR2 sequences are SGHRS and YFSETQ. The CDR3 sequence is CASSLAASSNNEQFF. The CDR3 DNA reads TGCGCCAGCAGCTTGGCAGCTAGCAGCAACAATGAGCAGTTCTTC.

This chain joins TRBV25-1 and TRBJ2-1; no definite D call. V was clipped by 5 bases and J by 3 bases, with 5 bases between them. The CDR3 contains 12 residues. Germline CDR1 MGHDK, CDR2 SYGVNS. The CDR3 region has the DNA TGTGCCAGCAGTCTGGTCTACAATGAGCAGTTCTTC. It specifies CASSLVYNEQFF.